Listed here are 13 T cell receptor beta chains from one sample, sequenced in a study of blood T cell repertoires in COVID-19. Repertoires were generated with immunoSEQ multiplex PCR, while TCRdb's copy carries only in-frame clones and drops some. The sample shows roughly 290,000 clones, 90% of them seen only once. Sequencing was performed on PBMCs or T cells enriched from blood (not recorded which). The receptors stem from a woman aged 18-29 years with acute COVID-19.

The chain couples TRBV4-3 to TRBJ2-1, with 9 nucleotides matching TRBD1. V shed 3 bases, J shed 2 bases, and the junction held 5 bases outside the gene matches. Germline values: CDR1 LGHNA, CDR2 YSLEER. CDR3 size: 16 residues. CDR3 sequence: CASSQGDRATYNEQFF. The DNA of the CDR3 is TGCGCCAGCAGCCAGGGGGACAGGGCTACCTACAATGAGCAGTTCTTC.

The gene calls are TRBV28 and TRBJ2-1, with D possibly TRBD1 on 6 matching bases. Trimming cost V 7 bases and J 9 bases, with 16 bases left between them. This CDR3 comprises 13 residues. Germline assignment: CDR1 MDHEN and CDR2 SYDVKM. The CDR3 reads CASIGQILSEQFF. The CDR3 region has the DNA TGTGCCAGCATCGGACAGATACTAAGTGAGCAGTTCTTC.

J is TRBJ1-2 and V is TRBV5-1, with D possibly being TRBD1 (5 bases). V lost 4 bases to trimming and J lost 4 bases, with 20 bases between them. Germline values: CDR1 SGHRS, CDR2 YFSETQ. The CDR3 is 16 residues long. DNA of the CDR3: TGCGCCAGCAGCCTGGAACCGGGCCACAGGACCTATGGCTACACCTTC. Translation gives CASSLEPGHRTYGYTF.

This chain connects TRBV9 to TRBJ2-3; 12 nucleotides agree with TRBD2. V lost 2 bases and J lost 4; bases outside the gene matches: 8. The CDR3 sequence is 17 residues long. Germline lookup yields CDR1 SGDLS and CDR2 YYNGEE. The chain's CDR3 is CASSVTTSGSGADTQYF. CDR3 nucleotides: TGTGCCAGCAGCGTTACGACTAGCGGGAGTGGTGCAGATACGCAGTATTTT.

Here the CDR3 DNA reads TGTGCCAGTAGGGTGGACGGACTCTCCTATAATTCACCCCTCCACTTT. This codes for CASRVDGLSYNSPLHF. The gene calls are TRBV19 and TRBJ1-6, with no clear D. The CDR3 is made up of 16 amino acids. The germline CDR1 and CDR2 sequences are LNHDA and SQIVND (reference sequence). The V gene lost 6 bases and the J gene lost 0 bases, with 12 bases spanning the gap. Filled out from reference TRBV19 and TRBJ1-6, the complete variable domain reads DGGITQSPKYLFRKEGQNVTLSCEQNLNHDAMYWYRQDPGQGLRLIYYSQIVNDFQKGDIAEGYSVSREKKESFPLTVTSAQKNPTAFYLCASRVDGLSYNSPLHFGNGTRLTVT.

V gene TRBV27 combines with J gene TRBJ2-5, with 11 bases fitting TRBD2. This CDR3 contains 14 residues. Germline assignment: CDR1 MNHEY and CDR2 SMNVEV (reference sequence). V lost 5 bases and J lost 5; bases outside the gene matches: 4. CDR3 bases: TGTGCCAGCAGTCCGGGACTAGCGGTCGAGACCCAGTACTTC. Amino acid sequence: CASSPGLAVETQYF.

This chain's CDR3 is CASSLGGGGGETQYF. DNA for the CDR3: TGTGCCAGCAGTTTAGGGGGGGGAGGAGGAGAGACCCAGTACTTC. V and J are TRBV27 and TRBJ2-5; 7 positions agree with TRBD2. With V trimmed by 2 bases and J by 4 bases, 7 bases remained unmatched. Germline CDR1 and CDR2: MNHEY and SMNVEV (reference sequence). The CDR3 runs 15 residues.

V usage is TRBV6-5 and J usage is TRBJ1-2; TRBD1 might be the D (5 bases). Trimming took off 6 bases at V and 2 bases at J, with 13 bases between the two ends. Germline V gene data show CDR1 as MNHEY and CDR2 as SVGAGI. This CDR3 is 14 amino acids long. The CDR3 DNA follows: TGTGCCAGCAGCTCCACCCGGGGGAACTATGGCTACACCTTC. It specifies CASSSTRGNYGYTF.

In DNA form, the CDR3 reads TGTGCCTGGAGTCCTGACAGGGTGAGCGGCTACACCTTC. Translated, it gives CAWSPDRVSGYTF. This chain connects TRBV30 to TRBJ1-2; 7 bases match TRBD1. The J segment lost 8 bases and the V segment lost 2 bases, leaving 8 bases of the junction unmatched. The CDR3 totals 13 residues. Germline lookup yields CDR1 GTSNPN and CDR2 SVGIG (reference sequence).

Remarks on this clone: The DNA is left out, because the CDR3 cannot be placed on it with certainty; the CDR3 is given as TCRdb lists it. The CDR3 loop reads CASSMSVQGYWQPQHF. The V call is TRBV19, the J call TRBJ1-5; the listed D gene, TRBD1, was not tested against the DNA. The CDR3 spans 16 amino acids, including both terminal residues. Looked up from germline, CDR1 is LNHDA and CDR2 is SQIVND (reference sequence).

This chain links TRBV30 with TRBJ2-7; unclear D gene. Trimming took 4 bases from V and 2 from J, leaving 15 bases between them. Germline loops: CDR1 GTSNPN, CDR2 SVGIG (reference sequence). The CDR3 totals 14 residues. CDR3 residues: CAWTIQNLAYEQYF. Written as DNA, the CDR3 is TGTGCCTGGACCATACAGAATTTAGCCTACGAGCAGTACTTC.

Written as DNA, the CDR3 is TGTGCCAGCAGCCTGAGATCCGGACTAGCGGGAAGGGATGAGCAGTTCTTC. Translated: CASSLRSGLAGRDEQFF. The V gene is TRBV7-9, the J gene TRBJ2-1; 12 positions match TRBD2. CDR1 and CDR2 from the germline V gene are SEHNR and FQNEAQ (reference sequence). The CDR3 is made up of 17 amino acids. V lost 5 bases, J lost 8 bases, and 13 bases stayed unmatched. Full variable domain (outside the CDR3, taken from reference TRBV7-9 and TRBJ2-1): DTGVSQNPRHKITKRGQNVTFRCDPISEHNRLYWYRQTLGQGPEFLTYFQNEAQLEKSRLLSDRFSAERPKGSFSTLEIQRTEQGDSAMYLCASSLRSGLAGRDEQFFGPGTRLTVL.

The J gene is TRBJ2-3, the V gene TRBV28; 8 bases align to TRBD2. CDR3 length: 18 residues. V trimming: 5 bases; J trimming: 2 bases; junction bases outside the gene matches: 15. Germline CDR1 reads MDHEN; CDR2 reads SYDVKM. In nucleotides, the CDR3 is TGTGCCAGCAGTCCGCGGGGGACTAGATCTTCCTCCACAGATACGCAGTATTTT. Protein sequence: CASSPRGTRSSSTDTQYF.